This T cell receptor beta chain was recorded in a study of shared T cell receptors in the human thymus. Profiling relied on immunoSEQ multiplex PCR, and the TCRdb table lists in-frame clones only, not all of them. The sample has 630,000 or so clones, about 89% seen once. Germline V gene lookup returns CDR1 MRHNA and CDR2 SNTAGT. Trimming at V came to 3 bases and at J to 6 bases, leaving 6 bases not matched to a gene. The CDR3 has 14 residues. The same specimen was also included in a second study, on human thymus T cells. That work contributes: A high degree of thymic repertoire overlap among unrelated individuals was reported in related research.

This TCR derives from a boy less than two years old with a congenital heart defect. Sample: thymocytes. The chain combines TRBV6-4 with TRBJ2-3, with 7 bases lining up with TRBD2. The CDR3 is CASSENGRADTQYF. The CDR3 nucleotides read TGTGCCAGCAGTGAAAATGGGAGGGCCGATACGCAGTATTTT.